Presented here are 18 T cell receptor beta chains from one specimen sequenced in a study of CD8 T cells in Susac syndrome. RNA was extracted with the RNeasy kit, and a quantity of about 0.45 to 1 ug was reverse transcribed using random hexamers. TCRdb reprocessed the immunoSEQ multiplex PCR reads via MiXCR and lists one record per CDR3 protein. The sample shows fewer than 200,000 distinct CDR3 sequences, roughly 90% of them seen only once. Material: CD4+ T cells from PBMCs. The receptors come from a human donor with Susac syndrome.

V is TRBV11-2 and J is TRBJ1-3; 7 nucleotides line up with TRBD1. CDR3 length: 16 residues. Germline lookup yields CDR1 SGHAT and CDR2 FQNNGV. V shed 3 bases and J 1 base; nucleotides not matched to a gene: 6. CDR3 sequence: CASSFDRVSSGNTIYF. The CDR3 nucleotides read TGTGCCAGCAGCTTCGACAGGGTCTCGTCTGGAAACACCATATATTTT. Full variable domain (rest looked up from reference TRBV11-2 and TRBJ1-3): EAGVAQSPRYKIIEKRQSVAFWCNPISGHATLYWYQQILGQGPKLLIQFQNNGVVDDSQLPKDRFSAERLKGVDSTLKIQPAKLEDSAVYLCASSFDRVSSGNTIYFGEGSWLTVV.

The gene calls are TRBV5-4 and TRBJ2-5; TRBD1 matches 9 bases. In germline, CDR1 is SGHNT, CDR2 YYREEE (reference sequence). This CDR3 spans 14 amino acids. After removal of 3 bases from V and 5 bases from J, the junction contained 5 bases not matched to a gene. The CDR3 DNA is TGTGCCAGCAGCTCTTTGACAGGGGGGGAGACCCAGTACTTC. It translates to CASSSLTGGETQYF.

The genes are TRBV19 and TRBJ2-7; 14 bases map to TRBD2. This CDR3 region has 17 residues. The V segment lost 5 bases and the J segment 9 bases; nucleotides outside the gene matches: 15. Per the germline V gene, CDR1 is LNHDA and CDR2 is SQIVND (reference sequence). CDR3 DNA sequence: TGTGCCAGTAGTCCACCGGGACTAGCGGGAGTCGGTCATATGCAGTACTTC. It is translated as CASSPPGLAGVGHMQYF.

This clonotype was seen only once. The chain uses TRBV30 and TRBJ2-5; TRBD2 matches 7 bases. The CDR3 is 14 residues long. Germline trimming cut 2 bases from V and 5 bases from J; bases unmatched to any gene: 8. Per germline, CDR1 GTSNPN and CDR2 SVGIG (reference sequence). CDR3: CAWSKGPGGETQYF. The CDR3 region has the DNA TGTGCCTGGAGTAAAGGACCGGGAGGTGAGACCCAGTACTTC.

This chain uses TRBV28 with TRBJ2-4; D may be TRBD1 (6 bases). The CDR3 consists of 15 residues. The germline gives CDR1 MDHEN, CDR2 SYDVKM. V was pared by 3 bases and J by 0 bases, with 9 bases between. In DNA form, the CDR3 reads TGTGCCAGCAGTTTCTTACAGGGAGCCAAAAACATTCAGTACTTC. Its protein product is CASSFLQGAKNIQYF.

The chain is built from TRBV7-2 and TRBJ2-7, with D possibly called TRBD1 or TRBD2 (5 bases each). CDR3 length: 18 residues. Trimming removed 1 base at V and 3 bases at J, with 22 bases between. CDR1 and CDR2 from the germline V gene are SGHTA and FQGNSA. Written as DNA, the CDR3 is TGTGCCAGCAGCTTAGGCTCCGGGACCAACAACTACCTCTACGAGCAGTACTTC. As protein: CASSLGSGTNNYLYEQYF.

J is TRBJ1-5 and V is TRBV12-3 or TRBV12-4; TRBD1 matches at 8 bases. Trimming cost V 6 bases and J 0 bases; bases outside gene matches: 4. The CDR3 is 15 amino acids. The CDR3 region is CASRRTGHSNQPQHF. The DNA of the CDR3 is TGTGCCAGCAGACGGACAGGGCATAGCAATCAGCCCCAGCATTTT.

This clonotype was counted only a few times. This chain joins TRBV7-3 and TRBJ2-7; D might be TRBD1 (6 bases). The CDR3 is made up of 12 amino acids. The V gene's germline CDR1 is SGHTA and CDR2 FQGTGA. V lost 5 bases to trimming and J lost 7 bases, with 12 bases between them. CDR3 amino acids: CASSPGQLEQYF. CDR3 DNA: TGTGCCAGCAGCCCGGGACAACTGGAGCAGTACTTC.

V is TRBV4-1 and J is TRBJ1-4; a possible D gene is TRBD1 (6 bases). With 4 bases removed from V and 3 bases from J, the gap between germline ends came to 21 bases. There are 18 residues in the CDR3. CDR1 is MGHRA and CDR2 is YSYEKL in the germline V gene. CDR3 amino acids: CASSLLFKDSPPNEKLFF. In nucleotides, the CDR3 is TGCGCCAGCAGCCTCCTCTTTAAGGACAGTCCTCCTAATGAAAAACTGTTTTTT.

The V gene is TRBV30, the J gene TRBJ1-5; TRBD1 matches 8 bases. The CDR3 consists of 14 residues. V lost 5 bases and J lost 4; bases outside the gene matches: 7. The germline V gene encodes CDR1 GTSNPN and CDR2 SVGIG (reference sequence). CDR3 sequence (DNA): TGTGCCTGGGACCCGCACAGGGGGAATCAGCCCCAGCATTTT. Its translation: CAWDPHRGNQPQHF.

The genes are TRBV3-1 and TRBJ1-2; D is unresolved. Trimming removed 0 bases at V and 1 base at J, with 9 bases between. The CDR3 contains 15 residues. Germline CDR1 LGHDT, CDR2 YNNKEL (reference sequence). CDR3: CASSQEGSGNYGYTF. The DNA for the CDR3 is TGTGCCAGCAGCCAAGAGGGATCCGGTAACTATGGCTACACCTTC.

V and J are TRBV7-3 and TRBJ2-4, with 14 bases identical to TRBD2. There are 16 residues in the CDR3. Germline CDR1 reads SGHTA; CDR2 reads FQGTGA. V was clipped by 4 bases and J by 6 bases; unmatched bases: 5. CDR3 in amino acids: CASSSGLAGGGNIQYF. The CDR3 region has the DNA TGTGCCAGCAGCTCTGGACTAGCGGGAGGCGGAAACATTCAGTACTTC.

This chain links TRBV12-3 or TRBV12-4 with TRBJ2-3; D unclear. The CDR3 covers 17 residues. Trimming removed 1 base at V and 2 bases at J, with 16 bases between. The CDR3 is CASSLVSPRKTTDTQYF. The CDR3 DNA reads TGTGCCAGCAGTTTAGTTTCGCCCAGGAAAACCACAGATACGCAGTATTTT.

The CDR3 DNA reads as TGCGCCAGCAGCTTGACAGGGGAACCTGAAGCTTTCTTT. It yields the protein CASSLTGEPEAFF. The V call is TRBV5-1, the J call TRBJ1-1; 7 bases line up with TRBD1. The germline gives CDR1 SGHRS, CDR2 YFSETQ. This CDR3 has 13 amino acids. The ends lost 1 base at V and 6 bases at J; junction bases unmatched: 3.

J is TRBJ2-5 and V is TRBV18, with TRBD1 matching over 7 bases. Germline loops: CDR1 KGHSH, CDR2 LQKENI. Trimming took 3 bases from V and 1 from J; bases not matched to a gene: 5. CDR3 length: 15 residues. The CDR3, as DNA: TGTGCCAGCTCACCGGTACAGGGGCTCCAAGAGACCCAGTACTTC. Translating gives CASSPVQGLQETQYF.

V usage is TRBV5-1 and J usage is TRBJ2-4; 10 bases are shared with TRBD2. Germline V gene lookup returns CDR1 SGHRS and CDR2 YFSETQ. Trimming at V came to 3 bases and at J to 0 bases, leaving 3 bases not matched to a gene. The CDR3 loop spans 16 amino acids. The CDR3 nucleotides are TGCGCCAGCAGCTGGACTAGCGGATTAGCCAAAAACATTCAGTACTTC. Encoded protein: CASSWTSGLAKNIQYF.

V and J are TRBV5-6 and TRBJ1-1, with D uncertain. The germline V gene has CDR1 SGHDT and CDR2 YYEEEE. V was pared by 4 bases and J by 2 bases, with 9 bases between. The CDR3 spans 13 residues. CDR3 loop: CASSGIHNTEAFF. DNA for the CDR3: TGTGCCAGCAGCGGAATACACAACACTGAAGCTTTCTTT.

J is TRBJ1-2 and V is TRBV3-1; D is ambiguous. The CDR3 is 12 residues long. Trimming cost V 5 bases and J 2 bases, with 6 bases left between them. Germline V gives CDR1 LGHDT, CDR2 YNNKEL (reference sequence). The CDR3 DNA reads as TGTGCCAGCAGCGCCACCAACTATGGCTACACCTTC. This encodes CASSATNYGYTF.